This entry describes one T cell receptor (beta chain). The clone's antigen remains unknown. No clone much larger than this one lies a single base away; base qualities are absent. Genomic DNA was extracted from sorted cells for sequencing of the TCRbeta CDR3 region. The immunoSEQ Assay was used to sequence the TCRbeta CDR3 regions. TCRdb limited this immuneACCESS table to in-frame rearrangements with V and J called. A share of clones is missing; checked studies link under half to unresolved V genes, and the rest is unexplained. Here the sample has 35,000 to 45,000 clones; roughly nine tenths occur a single time. The top ten constitute about 30% of the sample. Trimmed from V: 5 bases; trimmed from J: 5 bases; junction bases lacking a gene match: 9. The germline V gene (reference sequence) sets CDR1 to SEHNR and CDR2 to FQNEAQ. From the cysteine through the phenylalanine, the CDR3 covers 16 amino acids. Only the CDR3 part of the read is kept: 48 bases, read in frame from the first base.

The sample originates from a study of OX40 agonist ivuxolimab in advanced cancers. General notes on the study: Ivuxolimab, which targeted the costimulatory receptor OX40 (CD134), was an agonistic, fully human IgG2 monoclonal antibody. Intravenous ivuxolimab was administered to patients every 2 weeks at six dose levels: 0.01, 0.1, 0.3, 1.5, 3 and 10 mg/kg. Of the approximately 50 patients in dose escalation, some 20 had hepatocellular carcinoma, about 15 had melanoma, 9 had renal cell carcinoma and 9 had head and neck cancer. A male proportion of under 85% and a mean age of roughly 58 years, ranging from 23 to 79, were recorded for the dose-escalation cohort. Patients were allowed to have had prior anti-PD-1, anti-PD-L1 or anti-CTLA-4 therapy, and approximately 43% of the dose-escalation patients had previously received checkpoint inhibitors. Partial responses occurred in three dose-escalation patients, of whom one had hepatocellular carcinoma and two had cutaneous melanoma. Peripheral TCRbeta sequencing was intended to test whether TCR sequence diversity was altered and clonal T-cell expansion was caused by ivuxolimab. The monotherapy dose-escalation portion (N ≈ 50 patients) of the phase I ivuxolimab trial is reported in the paper. The paper's findings and limits, for the study overall: The antigen specificity of the clonally expanded peripheral T cells was not determined. On average, CD8+ T cells showed more expanded clones than CD4+ T cells after ivuxolimab. Clonal expansion of both CD4+ and CD8+ blood T cells was observed from baseline to week 6 at doses 0.1 to 3.0 mg/kg. In partial responders in the 0.1-3.0 mg/kg groups, normalized peripheral clonal expansion was found to be among the lowest, especially among CD8+ T cells. Low levels of normalized T-cell clonal expansion were also shown by some nonresponding patients.

Patients with a history of autoimmune disease or receiving systemic immunosuppression were excluded from the trial. Peripheral blood for TCR sequencing was collected from all dose cohorts at baseline, on cycle 4 day 1, and on cycle 7 day 1. Samples came from an open-label, multicenter, first-in-human phase I dose-escalation trial of ivuxolimab. Adults with locally advanced or metastatic melanoma, renal cell carcinoma, hepatocellular carcinoma or head and neck squamous cell carcinoma were enrolled in the trial. Before TCR sequencing, CD4+ and CD8+ T cells were separately sorted from peripheral blood.

The material was CD4+ or CD8+ T cells sorted from blood, obtained in a trial of the OX40 agonist ivuxolimab. The clonotype originates from an adult with an advanced solid tumor such as melanoma, head and neck, liver or kidney cancer. The chain is encoded by TRBV7-9 joined to TRBJ2-2, and TRBD2 matches 9 of the central bases. The sequenced DNA is TGTGCCAGCAGCCCGCGGGCGGGAGGGAGTACCGGGGAGCTGTTTTTT. It codes for CASSPRAGGSTGELFF.